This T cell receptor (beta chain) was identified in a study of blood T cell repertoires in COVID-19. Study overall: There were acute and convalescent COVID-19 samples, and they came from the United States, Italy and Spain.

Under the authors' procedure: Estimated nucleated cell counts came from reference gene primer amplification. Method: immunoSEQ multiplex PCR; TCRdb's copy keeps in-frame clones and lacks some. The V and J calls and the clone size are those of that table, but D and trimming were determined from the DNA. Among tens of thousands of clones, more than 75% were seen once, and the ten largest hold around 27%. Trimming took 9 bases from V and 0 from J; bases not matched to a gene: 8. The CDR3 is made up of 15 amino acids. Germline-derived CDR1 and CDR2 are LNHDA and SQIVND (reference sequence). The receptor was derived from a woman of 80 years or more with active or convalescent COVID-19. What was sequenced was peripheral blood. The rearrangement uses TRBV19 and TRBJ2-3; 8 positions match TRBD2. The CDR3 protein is CASGQRGGSTDTQYF. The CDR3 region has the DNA TGTGCCAGCGGACAACGGGGGGGCAGCACAGATACGCAGTATTTT.